This T cell receptor (beta chain) was documented in a study of regulatory T cells in long-lasting Graves disease. Stated time point: newly diagnosed GD, antithyroid drugs for less than 3 months. Scientists built the TCR library using RNA that was extracted from PBMCs. Overall study findings and caveats: New patients shared fewer public clonotypes (about 1,000) than persistent patients did (roughly 2,500). The study found TRBV28, TRBJ1-2 and TRBJ2-5 favored in persistent disease.

J lost 8 bases, V lost 6 bases, and 8 bases had no gene match. The CDR3 totals 13 residues. Per germline, CDR1 MNHEY and CDR2 SMNVEV (reference sequence). With respect to this clonotype: Antigen: not known.

Investigators prepared the TCR beta libraries by applying iRepertoire HTBI primers and Arm-PCR of CDR3 regions. A single record per CDR3 protein comes from TCRdb applying MiXCR to the multiplex PCR reads. The repertoire has 400,000 to 500,000 distinct CDR3 sequences, 12% to 15% of them found once; the top ten carry under 20%. These data also featured in a second study, about T cells in Graves' hyperthyroidism and ophthalmopathy. As reported in that work: Most thyroid-expanded clonotypes above 0.001 were also found in blood.

The sequence was obtained from a woman aged 45-60 years with Graves disease. This specimen consisted of peripheral blood mononuclear cells (PBMCs), obtained at new diagnosis, from a patient treated with antithyroid drugs. This sequence joins TRBV27 and TRBJ1-1, with TRBD1 matching 8 bases. The chain's CDR3 is CASRSDREREAFF. The CDR3 nucleotides read TGTGCCAGCAGATCGGACAGGGAGAGGGAAGCTTTCTTT.